One sample yielded the 25 T cell receptor beta chains listed below, sequenced in a study of T cells in Graves' hyperthyroidism and ophthalmopathy. Amplified TCR beta CDR3 regions came from RNA transcripts. With the HTBI primer set, the TCR CDR3 went through a first round of RT-PCR. MiXCR, run by TCRdb on the multiplex PCR reads, gives a single entry per CDR3 protein. The sample holds under 350,000 distinct CDR3 sequences, roughly a fifth seen once. What was sequenced was blood. These receptor sequences come from a woman aged 45-60 years with Graves' hyperthyroidism.

This clonotype was seen ten or more times. V and J are TRBV5-6 and TRBJ1-1; D is perhaps TRBD1 (5 bases). The CDR3 loop spans 13 amino acids. V was cut by 1 base and J by 6 bases, with 10 bases left in between. CDR1 SGHDT and CDR2 YYEEEE come from the germline V gene. The CDR3 bases are TGTGCCAGCAGCTTGATAGGGACCGCTGAAGCTTTCTTT. It translates to CASSLIGTAEAFF.

The CDR3 loop is CASSPPTSGYEQYF. Written as DNA, the CDR3 is TGTGCCAGCTCACCACCTACTAGCGGCTACGAGCAGTACTTC. The chain employs TRBV18 and TRBJ2-7, with 8 bases fitting TRBD2. Looked up from germline, CDR1 is KGHSH and CDR2 is LQKENI. Trimming at V came to 0 bases and at J to 3 bases, leaving 1 base not matched to a gene. CDR3 length: 14 amino acids.

The chain's CDR3 is CASSPRNGNEQFF. The DNA for the CDR3 is TGTGCCAGCAGCCCGAGAAATGGCAATGAGCAGTTCTTC. The rearrangement links TRBV11-2 to TRBJ2-1; no clear D. Per germline, CDR1 SGHAT and CDR2 FQNNGV. V dropped 5 bases and J dropped 6 bases, with 11 bases sitting between them. The CDR3 length is 13 residues.

Concerning this clonotype itself: With a much larger clone just one base away, this may be a read error. The rearrangement links TRBV7-2 to TRBJ2-1, with D possibly matching TRBD2 (6 bases). The CDR3 loop spans 15 amino acids. V was trimmed by 2 bases and J by 12 bases, leaving 20 bases between them. Looked up from germline, CDR1 is SGHTA and CDR2 is FQGNSA. In DNA, the CDR3 is TGTGCCAGCAGCTTAAGGCCGGGACTCATGTCTCTGCAGTTCTTC. Protein: CASSLRPGLMSLQFF.

This clonotype has a handful of counts. This chain links TRBV15 with TRBJ1-2; no reliable D call. V shed 0 bases and J shed 0 bases, with 8 bases lying between them. This CDR3 has 15 residues. Per the germline V gene, CDR1 is LNHNV and CDR2 is YYDKDF (reference sequence). CDR3 region: CATSRDKEANYGYTF. DNA of the CDR3: TGTGCCACCAGCAGAGATAAGGAGGCTAACTATGGCTACACCTTC.

This clonotype has a count of ten or more. This chain joins TRBV13 and TRBJ2-3, with D possibly TRBD1 on 5 matching bases. This CDR3 region has 15 residues. Germline-derived CDR1 and CDR2 are PRHDT and FYEKMQ (reference sequence). Between the trimmed V and J ends, which lost 5 bases and 2 bases, there was a span of 14 bases. The CDR3 loop is CASSPRVASTDTQYF. In nucleotides, the CDR3 is TGTGCCAGCAGCCCCAGGGTCGCCTCCACAGATACGCAGTATTTT.

This clonotype was observed a handful of times. The DNA of the CDR3 is TGTGCCAGTAGTATGAGCTCCACAAGGGTACATACTGAAGCTTTCTTT. Protein sequence: CASSMSSTRVHTEAFF. The chain carries TRBV19 and TRBJ1-1; D is uncertain. The CDR3 sequence is 16 residues long. Germline V gene data show CDR1 as LNHDA and CDR2 as SQIVND (reference sequence). Trimming took off 3 bases at V and 5 bases at J, with 19 bases between the two ends.

The chain is built from TRBV3-1 and TRBJ1-1; TRBD1 is a possible D gene (6 bases). The CDR3 length is 14 residues. V lost 1 base, J lost 4 bases, and 10 bases lay in between. Germline V gene lookup returns CDR1 LGHDT and CDR2 YNNKEL (reference sequence). The CDR3 region is CASSQASGATEAFF. The CDR3 region has the DNA TGTGCCAGCAGCCAAGCGTCAGGGGCCACTGAAGCTTTCTTT. Filled out from reference TRBV3-1 and TRBJ1-1, the complete variable domain reads DTAVSQTPKYLVTQMGNDKSIKCEQNLGHDTMYWYKQDSKKFLKIMFSYNNKELIINETVPNRFSPKSPDKAHLNLHINSLELGDSAVYFCASSQASGATEAFFGQGTRLTVV.

The chain employs TRBV6-1 and TRBJ1-1, with 7 bases fitting TRBD1. The J segment lost 4 bases and the V segment lost 7 bases, leaving 12 bases of the junction unmatched. The CDR3 sequence is 15 residues long. CDR1 is MNHNS and CDR2 is SASEGT in the germline V gene. As DNA, the CDR3 is TGTGCCAGCACCTTCCGACAGGGACCGACCACTGAAGCTTTCTTT. This sequence encodes CASTFRQGPTTEAFF.

In its sample, this clonotype was seen a few times. V is TRBV12-3 or TRBV12-4 and J is TRBJ2-2, with TRBD2 as a possible D gene (6 bases). With 4 bases removed from V and 10 bases from J, the gap between germline ends came to 16 bases. The CDR3 has 14 residues. The CDR3 spells CASSSRGERVELFF. The CDR3 DNA reads TGTGCCAGCAGTTCCCGCGGAGAGCGGGTGGAGCTGTTTTTT.

This clonotype appeared many times. The chain joins TRBV30 to TRBJ2-5; TRBD2 aligns across 9 bases. J was trimmed by 7 bases and V by 5 bases; bases with no gene match: 14. The CDR3 is made up of 15 amino acids. Germline V gives CDR1 GTSNPN, CDR2 SVGIG (reference sequence). For the CDR3, the DNA is TGTGCCTGGCAGGGCGGGGGGGCCCCCGCAGGGACCCAGTACTTC. Encoded protein: CAWQGGGAPAGTQYF.

About this clonotype itself: It may be a read error: a sequence one base away is much more abundant. The rearrangement joins TRBV12-3 or TRBV12-4 to TRBJ2-7, with unresolved D. Trimming took 3 bases from V and 7 from J, leaving 16 bases between them. This CDR3 region has 14 residues. The chain's CDR3 is CASSLRHAIEEQYF. DNA of the CDR3: TGTGCCAGCAGTTTGAGACACGCCATCGAGGAGCAGTACTTC.

This rearrangement joins TRBV6-1 to TRBJ1-5; D is undetermined. Germline CDR1 is MNHNS and CDR2 is SASEGT. CDR3 length: 18 residues. Between the trimmed V and J ends, which lost 6 bases and 0 bases, there was a span of 21 bases. The CDR3: CASSGRSLQLYSNQPQHF. In DNA, the CDR3 is TGTGCCAGCAGCGGCCGCAGTCTTCAGCTTTATAGCAATCAGCCCCAGCATTTT.

This clonotype was seen a handful of times. Possible read error: a much larger clone is one base away. V is TRBV6-1 and J is TRBJ1-1; 7 bases agree with TRBD1. Germline V gives CDR1 MNHNS, CDR2 SASEGT. V trimming: 7 bases; J trimming: 4 bases; junction bases outside the gene matches: 6. CDR3 length: 13 amino acids. The CDR3 region has the DNA TGTGCCAGCACCCGACAGGGAAGCACTGAAGCTTTCTTT. Its protein is CASTRQGSTEAFF.

This clonotype was observed a handful of times. This chain uses TRBV28 with TRBJ1-1; D unresolved. CDR1 MDHEN and CDR2 SYDVKM come from the germline V gene. The CDR3 contains 15 residues. The V end lost 7 bases, the J end lost 1 base, and 16 bases lay between the germline ends. The CDR3 nucleotides read TGTGCCAGCAAGGGCTGGTACCCGGGGAACACTGAAGCTTTCTTT. Translating it yields CASKGWYPGNTEAFF.

This clonotype was picked up many times. V usage is TRBV11-1 and J usage is TRBJ2-2; no reliable D call. Trimming stripped 5 bases from V and 6 bases from J, with 16 bases between. Germline values: CDR1 SGHAT, CDR2 FQDESV (reference sequence). The CDR3 totals 15 residues. DNA for the CDR3: TGTGCCAGCAGCCCCAAGCCCCCACCGGCCGGGGAGCTGTTTTTT. It specifies CASSPKPPPAGELFF.

CDR3 region: CASSQGFDSGEKNIQYF. CDR3 nucleotide sequence: TGTGCCAGCAGCCAGGGGTTTGATAGCGGGGAAAAAAACATTCAGTACTTC. V gene TRBV3-1 combines with J gene TRBJ2-4, with 8 bases fitting TRBD2. Trimming removed 3 bases from V and 4 bases from J; junction bases left unmatched: 11. Germline V CDR1 and CDR2: LGHDT, YNNKEL (reference sequence). CDR3 length: 17 amino acids.

This clonotype has a handful of counts. V usage is TRBV5-4 and J usage is TRBJ1-3, with D perhaps matching TRBD1 (6 bases). The CDR3 consists of 15 residues. The germline CDR1 and CDR2 sequences are SGHNT and YYREEE (reference sequence). With 4 bases removed from V and 4 bases from J, the gap between germline ends came to 15 bases. CDR3 bases: TGTGCCAGCAGCAGTCAACAGGGAAAGGGAAACACCATATATTTT. Translation gives CASSSQQGKGNTIYF. The full variable domain, rest sourced from reference TRBV5-4 and TRBJ1-3, is ETGVTQSPTHLIKTRGQQVTLRCSSQSGHNTVSWYQQALGQGPQFIFQYYREEENGRGNFPPRFSGLQFPNYSSELNVNALELDDSALYLCASSSQQGKGNTIYFGEGSWLTVV.

This clonotype was found many times. In nucleotides, the CDR3 is TGTGCCAGCAGAGCCGGGACAGGGCTTGCGAATTCACCCCTCCACTTT. Translation gives CASRAGTGLANSPLHF. The V call is TRBV25-1, the J call TRBJ1-6, with 9 bases lining up with TRBD1. Germline V gives CDR1 MGHDK, CDR2 SYGVNS. V was pared by 6 bases and J by 7 bases, with 10 bases of the junction left unmatched. This CDR3 has 16 residues.

This clonotype was detected many times. The rearrangement uses TRBV28 and TRBJ2-3; D possibly corresponds to TRBD2 (5 bases). V was clipped by 3 bases and J by 3 bases, with 13 bases between them. Germline CDR1 is MDHEN and CDR2 is SYDVKM. The CDR3 length is 15 residues. The CDR3 coding sequence is TGTGCCAGCAGTTTTGGGCCGGACTTAACAGATACGCAGTATTTT. It is translated as CASSFGPDLTDTQYF.

The table lists this clonotype with many counts. This chain connects TRBV12-3 or TRBV12-4 to TRBJ1-1; no clear D. Trimming cost V 3 bases and J 0 bases, with 8 bases left between them. This CDR3 region has 14 residues. Written as DNA, the CDR3 is TGTGCCAGCAGTTTTTCTAACCTGAACACTGAAGCTTTCTTT. Translated, it gives CASSFSNLNTEAFF.

With regard to this clonotype: This may stem from a read error, because a much larger clone lies one nucleotide away. This chain uses TRBV20-1 with TRBJ2-3; TRBD1 might be the D (5 bases). Germline CDR1 DFQATT, CDR2 SNEGSKA (reference sequence). This CDR3 is 14 amino acids long. CDR3 loop: CSALSGAPTDTRYF. DNA of the CDR3: TGCAGTGCTCTTTCTGGGGCTCCCACAGATACGCGGTATTTT.

This clonotype was found a few times. This chain links TRBV29-1 with TRBJ1-2; 8 positions agree with TRBD1. This CDR3 has 12 residues. V lost 6 bases and J lost 8; bases outside the gene matches: 8. CDR1 is SQVTM and CDR2 is ANQGSEA in the germline V gene. CDR3 DNA sequence: TGCAGCGTCGGACAGGGACCTGGGGGCTACACCTTC. Amino acids: CSVGQGPGGYTF.

The chain uses TRBV5-6 and TRBJ2-3, with 11 bases identical to TRBD1. CDR1 is SGHDT, CDR2 YYEEEE, per germline. The CDR3 sequence is 17 residues long. With V trimmed by 2 bases and J by 0 bases, 5 bases remained unmatched. The CDR3 sequence: CASSFPGQGESTDTQYF. CDR3 nucleotides: TGTGCCAGCAGCTTTCCGGGACAGGGGGAAAGCACAGATACGCAGTATTTT.

This clonotype was found a few times. The chain combines TRBV18 with TRBJ2-1, with a weak D call TRBD2 (7 bases). The length of the CDR3 is 14 residues. Deletions cut 2 bases from V and 7 bases from J, with 12 bases between. Germline assignment: CDR1 KGHSH and CDR2 LQKENI. This CDR3 reads CASSPGGAGNEQFF. The DNA for the CDR3 is TGTGCCAGCTCACCAGGGGGGGCAGGGAATGAGCAGTTCTTC.